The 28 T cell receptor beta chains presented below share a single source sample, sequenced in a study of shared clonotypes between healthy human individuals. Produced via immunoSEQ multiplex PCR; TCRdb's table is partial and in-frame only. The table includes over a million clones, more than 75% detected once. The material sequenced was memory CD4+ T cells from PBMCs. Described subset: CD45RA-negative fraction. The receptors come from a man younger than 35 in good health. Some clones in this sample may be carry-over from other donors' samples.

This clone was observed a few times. The CDR3 here is CASSPDTNEKLFF. Written as DNA, the CDR3 is TGTGCCAGCTCACCTGACACTAATGAAAAACTGTTTTTT. V and J are TRBV18 and TRBJ1-4; D gene unclear. V lost 3 bases and J lost 2, with 4 bases in between. Looked up from germline, CDR1 is KGHSH and CDR2 is LQKENI. CDR3 length: 13 residues.

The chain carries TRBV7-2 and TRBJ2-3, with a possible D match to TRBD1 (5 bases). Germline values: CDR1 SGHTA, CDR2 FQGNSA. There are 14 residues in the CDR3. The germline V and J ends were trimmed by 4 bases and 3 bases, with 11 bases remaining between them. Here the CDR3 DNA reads TGTGCCAGCAGCTCAGCAGGGTCGACAGATACGCAGTATTTT. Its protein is CASSSAGSTDTQYF.

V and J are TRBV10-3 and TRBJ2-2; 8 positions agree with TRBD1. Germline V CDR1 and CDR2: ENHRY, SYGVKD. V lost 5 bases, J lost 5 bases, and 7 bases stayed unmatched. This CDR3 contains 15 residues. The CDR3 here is CAISSWTGRTGELFF. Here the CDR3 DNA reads TGTGCCATCAGTTCCTGGACAGGGAGAACCGGGGAGCTGTTTTTT.

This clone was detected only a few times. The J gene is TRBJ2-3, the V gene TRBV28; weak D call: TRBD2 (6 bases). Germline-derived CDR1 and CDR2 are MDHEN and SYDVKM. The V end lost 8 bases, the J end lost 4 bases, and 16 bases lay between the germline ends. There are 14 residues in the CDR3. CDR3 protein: CASSTRVLADTQYF. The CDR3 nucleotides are TGTGCCAGCTCGACTAGGGTGTTGGCAGATACGCAGTATTTT. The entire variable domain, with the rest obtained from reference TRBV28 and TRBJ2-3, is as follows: DVKVTQSSRYLVKRTGEKVFLECVQDMDHENMFWYRQDPGLGLRLIYFSYDVKMKEKGDIPEGYSVSREKKERFSLILESASTNQTSMYLCASSTRVLADTQYFGPGTRLTVL.

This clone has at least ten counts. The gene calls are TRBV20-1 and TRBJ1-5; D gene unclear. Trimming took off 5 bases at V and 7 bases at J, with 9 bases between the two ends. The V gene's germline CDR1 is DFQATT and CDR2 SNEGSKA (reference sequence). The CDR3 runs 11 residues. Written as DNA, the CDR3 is TGCAGTGCTTTCCTCCCCCAGCCCCAGCATTTT. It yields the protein CSAFLPQPQHF.

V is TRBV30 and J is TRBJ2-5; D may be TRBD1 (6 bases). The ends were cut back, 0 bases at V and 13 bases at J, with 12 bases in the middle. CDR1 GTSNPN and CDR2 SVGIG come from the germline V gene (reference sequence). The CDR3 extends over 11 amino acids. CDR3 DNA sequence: TGTGCCTGGAGTGTCCTGGGGGCCGCGTACTTC. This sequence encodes CAWSVLGAAYF.

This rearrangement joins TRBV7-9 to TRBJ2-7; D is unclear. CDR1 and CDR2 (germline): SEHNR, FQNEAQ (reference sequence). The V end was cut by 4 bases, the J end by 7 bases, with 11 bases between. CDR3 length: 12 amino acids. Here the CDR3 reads CASSSSRNEQYF. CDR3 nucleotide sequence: TGTGCCAGCAGCTCGAGTAGGAATGAGCAGTACTTC. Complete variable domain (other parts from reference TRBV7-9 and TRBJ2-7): DTGVSQNPRHKITKRGQNVTFRCDPISEHNRLYWYRQTLGQGPEFLTYFQNEAQLEKSRLLSDRFSAERPKGSFSTLEIQRTEQGDSAMYLCASSSSRNEQYFGPGTRLTVT.

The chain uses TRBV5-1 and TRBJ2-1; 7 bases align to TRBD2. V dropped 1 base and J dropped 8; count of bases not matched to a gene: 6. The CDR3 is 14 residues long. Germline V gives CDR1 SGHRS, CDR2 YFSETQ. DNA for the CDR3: TGCGCCAGCAGCTTGACGGGAGGTCTCGATGAGCAGTTCTTC. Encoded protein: CASSLTGGLDEQFF.

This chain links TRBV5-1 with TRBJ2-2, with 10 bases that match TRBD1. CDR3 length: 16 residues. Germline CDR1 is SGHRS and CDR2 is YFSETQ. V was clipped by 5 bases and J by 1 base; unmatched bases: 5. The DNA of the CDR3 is TGCGCCAGCAGATCCGACAGGGGGCTGAACACCGGGGAGCTGTTTTTT. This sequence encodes CASRSDRGLNTGELFF. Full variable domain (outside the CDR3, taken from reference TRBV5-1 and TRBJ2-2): KAGVTQTPRYLIKTRGQQVTLSCSPISGHRSVSWYQQTPGQGLQFLFEYFSETQRNKGNFPGRFSGRQFSNSRSEMNVSTLELGDSALYLCASRSDRGLNTGELFFGEGSRLTVL.

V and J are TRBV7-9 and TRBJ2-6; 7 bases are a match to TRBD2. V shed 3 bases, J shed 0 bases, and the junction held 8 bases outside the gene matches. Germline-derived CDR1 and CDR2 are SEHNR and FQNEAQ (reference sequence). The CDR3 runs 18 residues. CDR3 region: CASSFPSGGSSGANVLTF. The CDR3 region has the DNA TGTGCCAGCAGCTTTCCTTCGGGGGGAAGCTCTGGGGCCAACGTCCTGACTTTC.

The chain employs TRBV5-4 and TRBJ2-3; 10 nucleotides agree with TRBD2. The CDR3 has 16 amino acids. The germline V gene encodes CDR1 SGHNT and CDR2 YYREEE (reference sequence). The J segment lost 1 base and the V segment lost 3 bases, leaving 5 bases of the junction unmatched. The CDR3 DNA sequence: TGTGCCAGCAGCTATCAGCTAGCGGGAGGCACAGATACGCAGTATTTT. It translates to CASSYQLAGGTDTQYF.

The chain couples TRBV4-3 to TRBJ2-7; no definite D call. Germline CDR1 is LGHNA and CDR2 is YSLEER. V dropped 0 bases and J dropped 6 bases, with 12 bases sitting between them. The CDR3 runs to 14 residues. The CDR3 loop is CASSQDLWSSEQYF. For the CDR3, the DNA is TGCGCCAGCAGCCAAGATCTTTGGTCGAGCGAGCAGTACTTC.

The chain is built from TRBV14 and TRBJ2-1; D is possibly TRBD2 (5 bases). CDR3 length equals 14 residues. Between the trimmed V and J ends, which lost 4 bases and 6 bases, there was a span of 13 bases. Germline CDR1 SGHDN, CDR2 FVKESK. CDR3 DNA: TGTGCCAGCAGCCGCCGTCGGGAATCCAATGAGCAGTTCTTC. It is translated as CASSRRRESNEQFF.

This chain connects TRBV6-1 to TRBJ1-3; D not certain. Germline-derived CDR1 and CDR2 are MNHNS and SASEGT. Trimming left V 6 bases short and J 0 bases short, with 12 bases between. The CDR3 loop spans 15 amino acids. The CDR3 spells CASRDGGSSGNTIYF. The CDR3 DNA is TGTGCCAGCAGGGACGGCGGTAGCTCTGGAAACACCATATATTTT.

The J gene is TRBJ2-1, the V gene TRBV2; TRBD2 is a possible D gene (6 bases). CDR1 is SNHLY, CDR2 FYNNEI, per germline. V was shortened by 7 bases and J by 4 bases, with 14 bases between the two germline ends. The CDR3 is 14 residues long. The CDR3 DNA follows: TGTGCCAGCACTCTCCGGGACTCTTACAATGAGCAGTTCTTC. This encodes CASTLRDSYNEQFF.

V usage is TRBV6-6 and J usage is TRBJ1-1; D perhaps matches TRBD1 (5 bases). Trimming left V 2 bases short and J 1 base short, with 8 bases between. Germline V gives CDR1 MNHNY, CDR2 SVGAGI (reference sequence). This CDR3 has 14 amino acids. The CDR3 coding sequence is TGTGCCAGCAGTTACCTTGGGGGGAACACTGAAGCTTTCTTT. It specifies CASSYLGGNTEAFF.

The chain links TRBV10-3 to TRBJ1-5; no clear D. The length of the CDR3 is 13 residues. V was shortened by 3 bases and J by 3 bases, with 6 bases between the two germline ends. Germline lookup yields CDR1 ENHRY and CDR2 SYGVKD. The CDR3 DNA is TGTGCCATCAGTGAACGTTCCAATCAGCCCCAGCATTTT. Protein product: CAISERSNQPQHF.

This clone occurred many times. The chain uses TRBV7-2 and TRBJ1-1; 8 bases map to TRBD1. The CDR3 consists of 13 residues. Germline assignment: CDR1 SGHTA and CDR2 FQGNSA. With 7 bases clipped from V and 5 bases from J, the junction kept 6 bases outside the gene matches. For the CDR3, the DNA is TGTGCCAGCATCCGACAGGGGTGGACTGAAGCTTTCTTT. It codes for CASIRQGWTEAFF.

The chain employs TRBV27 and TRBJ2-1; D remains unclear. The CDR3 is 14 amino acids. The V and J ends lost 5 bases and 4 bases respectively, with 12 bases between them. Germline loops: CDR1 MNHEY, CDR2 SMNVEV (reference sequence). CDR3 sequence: CASSIQASYNEQFF. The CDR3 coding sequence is TGTGCCAGCAGTATCCAAGCCTCATACAATGAGCAGTTCTTC.

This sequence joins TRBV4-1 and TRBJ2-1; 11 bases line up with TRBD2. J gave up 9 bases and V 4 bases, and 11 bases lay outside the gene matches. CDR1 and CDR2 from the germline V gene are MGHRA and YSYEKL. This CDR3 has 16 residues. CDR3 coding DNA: TGCGCCAGCAGCCGAGAGGGACTAGCGGCCGGGGGTGAGCAGTTCTTC. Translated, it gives CASSREGLAAGGEQFF.

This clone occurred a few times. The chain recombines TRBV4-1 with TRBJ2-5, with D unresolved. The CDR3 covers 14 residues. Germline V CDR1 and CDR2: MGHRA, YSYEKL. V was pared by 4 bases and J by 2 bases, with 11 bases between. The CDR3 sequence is CASSLLNTQETQYF. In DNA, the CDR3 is TGCGCCAGCAGCCTCCTGAACACACAAGAGACCCAGTACTTC.

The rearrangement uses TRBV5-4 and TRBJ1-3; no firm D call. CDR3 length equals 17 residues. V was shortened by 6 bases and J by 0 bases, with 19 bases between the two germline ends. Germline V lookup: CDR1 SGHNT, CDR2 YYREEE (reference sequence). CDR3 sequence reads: CASTLMISGRSGNTIYF. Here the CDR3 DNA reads TGTGCCAGCACTCTGATGATCAGCGGACGCTCTGGAAACACCATATATTTT.

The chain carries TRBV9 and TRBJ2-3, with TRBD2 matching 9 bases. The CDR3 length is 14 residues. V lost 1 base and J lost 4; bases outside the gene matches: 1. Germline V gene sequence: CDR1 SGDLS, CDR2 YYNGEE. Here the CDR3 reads CASSVLAGPDTQYF. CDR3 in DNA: TGTGCCAGCAGCGTACTAGCGGGACCAGATACGCAGTATTTT.

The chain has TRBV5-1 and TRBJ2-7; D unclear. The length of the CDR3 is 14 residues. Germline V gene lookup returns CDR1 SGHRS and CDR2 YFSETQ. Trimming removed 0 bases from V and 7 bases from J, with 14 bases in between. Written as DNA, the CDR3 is TGCGCCAGCAGCTTGGTACCGGGTCCTAAGGAGCAGTACTTC. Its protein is CASSLVPGPKEQYF.

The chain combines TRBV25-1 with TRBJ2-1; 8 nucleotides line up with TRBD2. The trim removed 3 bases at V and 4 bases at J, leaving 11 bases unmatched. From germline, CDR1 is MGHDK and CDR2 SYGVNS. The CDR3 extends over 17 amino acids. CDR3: CASSDRSTSGIYNEQFF. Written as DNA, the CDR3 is TGTGCCAGCAGTGATCGTAGCACTAGCGGTATTTACAATGAGCAGTTCTTC.

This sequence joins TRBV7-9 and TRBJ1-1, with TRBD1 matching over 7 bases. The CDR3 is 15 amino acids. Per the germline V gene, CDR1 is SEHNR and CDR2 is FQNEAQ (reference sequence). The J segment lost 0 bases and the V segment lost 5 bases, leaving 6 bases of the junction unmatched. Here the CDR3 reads CASSRGQIMNTEAFF. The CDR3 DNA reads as TGTGCCAGCAGCCGGGGACAGATTATGAACACTGAAGCTTTCTTT.

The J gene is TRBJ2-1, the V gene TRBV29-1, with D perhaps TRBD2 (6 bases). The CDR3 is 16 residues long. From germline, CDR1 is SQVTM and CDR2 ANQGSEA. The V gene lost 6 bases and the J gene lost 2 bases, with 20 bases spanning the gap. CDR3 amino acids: CSVKPIKGGTYNEQFF. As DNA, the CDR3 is TGCAGCGTAAAACCCATTAAGGGCGGGACCTACAATGAGCAGTTCTTC.

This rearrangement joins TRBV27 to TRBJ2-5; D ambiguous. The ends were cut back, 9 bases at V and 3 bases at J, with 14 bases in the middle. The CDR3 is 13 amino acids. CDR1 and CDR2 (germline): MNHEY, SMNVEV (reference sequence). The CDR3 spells CASRRQLKETQYF. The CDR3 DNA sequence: TGTGCCAGTCGGCGGCAGTTGAAAGAGACCCAGTACTTC.